This record concerns one T cell receptor (beta chain) sequence. Assay used: immunoSEQ multiplex PCR; TCRdb lists only in-frame clones, some missing. The sample lists around 110,000 clones, approximately 82% occurring once. This record belongs to a study of blood T cell repertoires in COVID-19. Sequenced: peripheral blood. The sequence came from a man aged 65 to 79 with active or convalescent COVID-19.

In DNA, the CDR3 is TGTGCCAGCGGAAGGGACAGGGGGCGGACTGAAGCTTTCTTT. This sequence encodes CASGRDRGRTEAFF. The chain employs TRBV2 and TRBJ1-1; TRBD1 agrees at 12 bases. V lost 8 bases and J lost 5; bases outside the gene matches: 6. This CDR3 is built from 14 residues. Germline V gene data show CDR1 as SNHLY and CDR2 as FYNNEI.